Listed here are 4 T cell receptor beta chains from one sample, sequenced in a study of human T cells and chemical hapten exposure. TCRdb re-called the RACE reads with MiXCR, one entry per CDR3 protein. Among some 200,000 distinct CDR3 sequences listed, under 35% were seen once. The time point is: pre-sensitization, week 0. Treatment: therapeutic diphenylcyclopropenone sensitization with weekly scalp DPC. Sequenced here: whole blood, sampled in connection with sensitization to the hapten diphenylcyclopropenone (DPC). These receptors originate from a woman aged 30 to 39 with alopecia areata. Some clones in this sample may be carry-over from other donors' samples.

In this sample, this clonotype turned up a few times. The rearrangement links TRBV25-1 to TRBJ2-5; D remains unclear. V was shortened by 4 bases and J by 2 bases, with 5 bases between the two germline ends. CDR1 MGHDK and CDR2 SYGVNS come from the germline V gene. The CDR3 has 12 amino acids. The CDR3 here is CASSGPQETQYF. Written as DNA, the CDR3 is TGTGCCAGCAGTGGTCCTCAAGAGACCCAGTACTTC.

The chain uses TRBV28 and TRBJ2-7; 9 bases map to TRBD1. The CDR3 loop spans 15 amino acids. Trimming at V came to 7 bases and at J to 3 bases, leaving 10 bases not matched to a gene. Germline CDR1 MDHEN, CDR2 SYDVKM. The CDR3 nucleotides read TGTGCCAGCACCCCATCGGGACAGGGACGCTACGAGCAGTACTTC. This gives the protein CASTPSGQGRYEQYF.

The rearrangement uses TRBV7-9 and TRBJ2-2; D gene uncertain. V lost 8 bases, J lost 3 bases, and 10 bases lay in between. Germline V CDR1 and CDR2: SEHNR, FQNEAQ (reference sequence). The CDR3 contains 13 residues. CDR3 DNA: TGTGCCAGCCGCCCCTTAGACACCGGGGAGCTGTTTTTT. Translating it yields CASRPLDTGELFF.

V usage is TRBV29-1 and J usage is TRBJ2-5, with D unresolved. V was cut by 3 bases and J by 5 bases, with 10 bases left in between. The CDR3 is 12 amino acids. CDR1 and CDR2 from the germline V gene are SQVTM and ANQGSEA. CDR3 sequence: CSVDLNAETQYF. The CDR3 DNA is TGCAGCGTTGACCTAAATGCGGAGACCCAGTACTTC. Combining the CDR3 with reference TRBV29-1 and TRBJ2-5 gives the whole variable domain SAVISQKPSRDICQRGTSLTIQCQVDSQVTMMFWYRQQPGQSLTLIATANQGSEATYESGFVIDKFPISRPNLTFSTLTVSNMSPEDSSIYLCSVDLNAETQYFGPGTRLLVL.